These 23 T cell receptor beta chains came from one sample sequenced in a study of blood T cell repertoires in COVID-19. The data were produced by immunoSEQ multiplex PCR, yet TCRdb's version contains in-frame clones alone and is incomplete. The data contain about 280,000 clones, about four fifths of them singletons. The sequencing sample was made of peripheral blood. These receptors originate from a woman between 45 and 60 years old who had recovered from COVID-19.

The genes are TRBV4-3 and TRBJ1-4; D is ambiguous. This CDR3 has 15 residues. From germline, CDR1 is LGHNA and CDR2 YSLEER. V was clipped by 0 bases and J by 5 bases, with 10 bases between them. The CDR3 is CASSQDRGRNEKLFF. CDR3 nucleotide sequence: TGCGCCAGCAGCCAAGATCGAGGGAGGAATGAAAAACTGTTTTTT.

This chain uses TRBV7-2 with TRBJ2-3, with TRBD2 matching 14 bases. From germline, CDR1 is SGHTA and CDR2 FQGNSA. This CDR3 is 15 amino acids long. The J segment lost 3 bases and the V segment lost 6 bases, leaving 2 bases of the junction unmatched. CDR3 in DNA: TGTGCCAGCAGTCGGACTAGCGGGAGGACAGATACGCAGTATTTT. Residues: CASSRTSGRTDTQYF. Full variable domain (missing parts from reference TRBV7-2 and TRBJ2-3): GAGVSQSPSNKVTEKGKDVELRCDPISGHTALYWYRQSLGQGLEFLIYFQGNSAPDKSGLPSDRFSAERTGGSVSTLTIQRTQQEDSAVYLCASSRTSGRTDTQYFGPGTRLTVL.

The chain is built from TRBV25-1 and TRBJ2-3; 11 bases are shared with TRBD2. Losses at the gene ends were 1 base for V and 3 bases for J; bases not matched to a gene: 3. CDR1 is MGHDK and CDR2 is SYGVNS in the germline V gene. This CDR3 has 16 amino acids. The CDR3 nucleotides read TGTGCCAGCAGTGAATCTGGGACTAGCGGTACAGATACGCAGTATTTT. It is translated as CASSESGTSGTDTQYF.

This clone was seen a handful of times. This chain links TRBV5-4 with TRBJ2-5; a weak D match, TRBD2 (5 bases). This CDR3 has 13 residues. V dropped 0 bases and J dropped 8 bases, with 11 bases sitting between them. Looked up from germline, CDR1 is SGHNT and CDR2 is YYREEE (reference sequence). The CDR3 region has the DNA TGTGCCAGCAGCTTGGCTAGCCCCGACACCCAGTACTTC. Protein: CASSLASPDTQYF.

The J gene is TRBJ2-7, the V gene TRBV6-2 or TRBV6-3; 12 nucleotides align to TRBD2. Trimming cost V 6 bases and J 3 bases; bases outside gene matches: 9. This CDR3 has 16 residues. Germline V lookup: CDR1 MNHEY, CDR2 SVGEGT. The CDR3 DNA sequence: TGTGCCAGCAGCGATCTACCGGGACTAGCGGGCTACGAGCAGTACTTC. As protein: CASSDLPGLAGYEQYF.

The chain has TRBV5-1 and TRBJ2-5, with a tentative D call TRBD1 (6 bases). This CDR3 has 14 amino acids. Germline V gives CDR1 SGHRS, CDR2 YFSETQ. V was pared by 1 base and J by 3 bases, with 10 bases between. The CDR3 sequence is CASSLQGKEETQYF. The CDR3 DNA reads as TGCGCCAGCAGCTTGCAGGGGAAAGAAGAGACCCAGTACTTC.

V gene TRBV7-9 combines with J gene TRBJ1-1, with a weak D call TRBD1 (5 bases). This CDR3 is built from 14 residues. The germline V and J ends were trimmed by 4 bases and 5 bases, with 14 bases remaining between them. Germline CDR1 SEHNR, CDR2 FQNEAQ (reference sequence). The DNA of the CDR3 is TGTGCCAGCAGCTACAACGAGGGGAGGACTGAAGCTTTCTTT. It yields the protein CASSYNEGRTEAFF.

The rearrangement joins TRBV19 to TRBJ1-1, with D possibly matching TRBD1 (5 bases). Trimming stripped 6 bases from V and 6 bases from J, with 14 bases between. Germline V gene sequence: CDR1 LNHDA, CDR2 SQIVND (reference sequence). The CDR3 loop spans 13 amino acids. The CDR3 DNA follows: TGTGCCAGTAGGGCCGCAGGGTGGGCTGAAGCTTTCTTT. Amino acids: CASRAAGWAEAFF.

V usage is TRBV18 and J usage is TRBJ2-3; D is ambiguous. V lost 6 bases, J lost 4 bases, and 11 bases lay in between. Germline values: CDR1 KGHSH, CDR2 LQKENI. The CDR3 has 13 residues. CDR3 in DNA: TGTGCCAGCTCCCCCAGTTTCTCAGATACGCAGTATTTT. Residues: CASSPSFSDTQYF.

V is TRBV19 and J is TRBJ2-7; 7 bases agree with TRBD1. In germline, CDR1 is LNHDA, CDR2 SQIVND (reference sequence). The CDR3 is 16 amino acids. The trim removed 8 bases at V and 3 bases at J, leaving 16 bases unmatched. The CDR3: CASSLDTGDHNYEQYF. CDR3 coding DNA: TGTGCCAGTTCACTGGACACAGGGGACCACAACTACGAGCAGTACTTC.

This rearrangement joins TRBV24-1 to TRBJ1-2; 8 bases are a match to TRBD1. This CDR3 comprises 15 residues. Losses at the gene ends were 4 bases for V and 4 bases for J; bases not matched to a gene: 7. Germline lookup yields CDR1 KGHDR and CDR2 SFDVKD. The DNA of the CDR3 is TGTGCCACCAGTGACCGTGGACAGGGAGGCTATGGCTACACCTTC. The encoded protein is CATSDRGQGGYGYTF.

The chain has TRBV3-1 (or the pseudogene TRBV3-2) and TRBJ2-2; 15 bases are shared with TRBD2. The germline V gene encodes CDR1 LGHDT and CDR2 YNNKEL (reference sequence). V gave up 6 bases and J gave up 6 bases; unmatched junction bases: 8. CDR3 length equals 17 residues. The CDR3 sequence: CASSRTSGRVGAGELFF. The CDR3 DNA follows: TGTGCCAGCAGTCGGACTAGCGGGAGGGTGGGTGCCGGGGAGCTGTTTTTT.

This clone was detected a few times. The genes are TRBV7-2 and TRBJ1-3; D gene unclear. The V gene lost 4 bases and the J gene lost 7 bases, with 14 bases spanning the gap. Germline V gene data show CDR1 as SGHTA and CDR2 as FQGNSA. The CDR3 is 14 residues long. This CDR3 reads CASSYLPTGNTIYF. DNA of the CDR3: TGTGCCAGCAGCTATCTCCCGACGGGGAACACCATATATTTT. The complete variable domain, with remaining parts taken from reference TRBV7-2 and TRBJ1-3, reads GAGVSQSPSNKVTEKGKDVELRCDPISGHTALYWYRQSLGQGLEFLIYFQGNSAPDKSGLPSDRFSAERTGGSVSTLTIQRTQQEDSAVYLCASSYLPTGNTIYFGEGSWLTVV.

The genes are TRBV28 and TRBJ2-2; no firm D call. CDR3 length equals 12 residues. The germline V and J ends were trimmed by 9 bases and 7 bases, with 12 bases remaining between them. Germline CDR1 is MDHEN and CDR2 is SYDVKM. DNA of the CDR3: TGTGCCAGTCACGGAGTGGGCGGGGAGCTGTTTTTT. Its translation: CASHGVGGELFF.

The chain joins TRBV7-2 to TRBJ1-6; TRBD1 aligns across 9 bases. The CDR3 extends over 13 amino acids. Germline CDR1 reads SGHTA; CDR2 reads FQGNSA. The V segment lost 8 bases and the J segment 8 bases; nucleotides outside the gene matches: 4. The CDR3 sequence: CASGTGRDSPLHF. Written as DNA, the CDR3 is TGTGCCAGCGGGACAGGGCGAGATTCACCCCTCCACTTT.

This chain connects TRBV2 to TRBJ2-7; D remains unclear. V gave up 6 bases and J gave up 0 bases, with 12 bases separating them. Per the germline V gene, CDR1 is SNHLY and CDR2 is FYNNEI. The CDR3 runs 14 residues. The chain's CDR3 is CASRGLGYSYEQYF. DNA of the CDR3: TGTGCCAGCAGGGGTCTAGGATACTCCTACGAGCAGTACTTC.

The chain employs TRBV7-9 and TRBJ2-5; the D gene is possibly TRBD2 (7 bases). This CDR3 region has 13 residues. Germline values: CDR1 SEHNR, CDR2 FQNEAQ (reference sequence). Deletions cut 8 bases from V and 4 bases from J, with 14 bases between. CDR3 nucleotides: TGTGCCAGCCTACCGGGGGGCGGAGAGACCCAGTACTTC. It specifies CASLPGGGETQYF.

The gene calls are TRBV28 and TRBJ2-7; D possibly corresponds to TRBD2 (6 bases). Trimming took 6 bases from V and 1 from J, leaving 16 bases between them. The CDR3 sequence is 15 residues long. Germline V CDR1 and CDR2: MDHEN, SYDVKM. This CDR3 is CASRKTGTASYEQYF. In nucleotides, the CDR3 is TGTGCCAGCAGAAAAACCGGGACTGCTTCCTACGAGCAGTACTTC.

This chain connects TRBV18 to TRBJ1-6; 7 bases align to TRBD1. Losses at the gene ends were 5 bases for V and 0 bases for J; bases not matched to a gene: 4. The CDR3 covers 16 residues. Germline V CDR1 and CDR2: KGHSH, LQKENI. Here the CDR3 DNA reads TGTGCCAGCTCAAGGGACAGACGCTCCTATAATTCACCCCTCCACTTT. Translated, it gives CASSRDRRSYNSPLHF. Combining the CDR3 with reference TRBV18 and TRBJ1-6 gives the whole variable domain NAGVMQNPRHLVRRRGQEARLRCSPMKGHSHVYWYRQLPEEGLKFMVYLQKENIIDESGMPKERFSAEFPKEGPSILRIQQVVRGDSAAYFCASSRDRRSYNSPLHFGNGTRLTVT.

This chain links TRBV13 with TRBJ2-1; 8 bases map to TRBD2. Germline CDR1 and CDR2: PRHDT and FYEKMQ (reference sequence). The CDR3 is 15 amino acids. The trim removed 5 bases at V and 8 bases at J, leaving 11 bases unmatched. Here the CDR3 reads CASSRLSGSQDEQFF. The DNA of the CDR3 is TGTGCCAGCAGCCGACTCAGCGGGAGTCAGGATGAGCAGTTCTTC.

J is TRBJ2-5 and V is TRBV11-2; D is unclear. There are 15 residues in the CDR3. Trimming shortened V by 1 base and J by 0 bases, and 9 bases separated the two germline ends. Germline-derived CDR1 and CDR2 are SGHAT and FQNNGV. The CDR3 DNA reads TGTGCCAGCAGCTTAGGCGGCTCTAACCAAGAGACCCAGTACTTC. Its translation: CASSLGGSNQETQYF.

The chain links TRBV29-1 to TRBJ1-3, with 10 bases that match TRBD1. Germline CDR1 SQVTM, CDR2 ANQGSEA. The CDR3 sequence is 14 residues long. J lost 2 bases, V lost 7 bases, and 5 bases had no gene match. CDR3 sequence reads: CSDRDRGTGNTIYF. The CDR3 nucleotides are TGCAGCGACCGGGACAGGGGAACTGGAAACACCATATATTTT.

V and J are TRBV14 and TRBJ2-7; D ambiguous. V was clipped by 1 base and J by 0 bases, with 7 bases between them. Germline CDR1 is SGHDN and CDR2 is FVKESK. This CDR3 is built from 14 residues. The DNA for the CDR3 is TGTGCCAGCAGCCAAGGTATGGCCTCCTACGAGCAGTACTTC. Protein product: CASSQGMASYEQYF.